This T cell receptor beta chain is drawn from a study of blood T cell repertoires in COVID-19. Study-wide background: Italy, Spain and the United States were the sources of the convalescent and acute COVID-19 samples. From T cells, B-cell-depleted T cells, or PBMCs came the material, which was cDNA or gDNA.

Seattle patient enrollment occurred during active infection, with longitudinal follow-up thereafter. Authors' processing steps: From reference gene primer amplification, estimates of nucleated cell counts were derived. Profiling relied on immunoSEQ multiplex PCR, and the TCRdb table lists in-frame clones only, not all of them. The DNA was the basis for D and trimming; V, J and clone size are from that table. The repertoire includes about 180,000 clones, around 80% of them detected once, and about 12% sits in the top ten. The J segment lost 2 bases and the V segment lost 6 bases, leaving 6 bases of the junction unmatched. In germline, CDR1 is SNHLY, CDR2 FYNNEI. The CDR3 spans 15 residues.

The sequenced sample consisted of peripheral blood. This chain connects TRBV2 to TRBJ2-2; TRBD2 agrees at 7 bases. The sequence derives from a woman of 80 years or more with COVID-19, enrolled during active disease. CDR3 residues: CASRKRLANTGELFF. CDR3 in DNA: TGTGCCAGCAGAAAAAGACTAGCCAACACCGGGGAGCTGTTTTTT.